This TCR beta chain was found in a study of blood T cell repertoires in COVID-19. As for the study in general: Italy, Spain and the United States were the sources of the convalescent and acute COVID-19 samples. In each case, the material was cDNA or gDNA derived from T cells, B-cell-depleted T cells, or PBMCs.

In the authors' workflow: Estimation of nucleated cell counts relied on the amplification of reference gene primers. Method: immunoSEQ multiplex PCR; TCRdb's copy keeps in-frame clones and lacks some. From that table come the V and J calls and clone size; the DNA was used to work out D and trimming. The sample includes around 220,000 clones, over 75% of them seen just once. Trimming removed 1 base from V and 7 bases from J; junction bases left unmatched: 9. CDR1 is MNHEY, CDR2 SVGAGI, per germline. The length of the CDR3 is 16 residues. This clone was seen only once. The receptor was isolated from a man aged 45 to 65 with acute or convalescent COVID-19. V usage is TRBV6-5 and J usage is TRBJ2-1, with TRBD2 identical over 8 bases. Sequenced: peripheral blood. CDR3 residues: CASSYWGSGDPNEQFF. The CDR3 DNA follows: TGTGCCAGCAGTTACTGGGGTAGCGGGGATCCAAATGAGCAGTTCTTC.